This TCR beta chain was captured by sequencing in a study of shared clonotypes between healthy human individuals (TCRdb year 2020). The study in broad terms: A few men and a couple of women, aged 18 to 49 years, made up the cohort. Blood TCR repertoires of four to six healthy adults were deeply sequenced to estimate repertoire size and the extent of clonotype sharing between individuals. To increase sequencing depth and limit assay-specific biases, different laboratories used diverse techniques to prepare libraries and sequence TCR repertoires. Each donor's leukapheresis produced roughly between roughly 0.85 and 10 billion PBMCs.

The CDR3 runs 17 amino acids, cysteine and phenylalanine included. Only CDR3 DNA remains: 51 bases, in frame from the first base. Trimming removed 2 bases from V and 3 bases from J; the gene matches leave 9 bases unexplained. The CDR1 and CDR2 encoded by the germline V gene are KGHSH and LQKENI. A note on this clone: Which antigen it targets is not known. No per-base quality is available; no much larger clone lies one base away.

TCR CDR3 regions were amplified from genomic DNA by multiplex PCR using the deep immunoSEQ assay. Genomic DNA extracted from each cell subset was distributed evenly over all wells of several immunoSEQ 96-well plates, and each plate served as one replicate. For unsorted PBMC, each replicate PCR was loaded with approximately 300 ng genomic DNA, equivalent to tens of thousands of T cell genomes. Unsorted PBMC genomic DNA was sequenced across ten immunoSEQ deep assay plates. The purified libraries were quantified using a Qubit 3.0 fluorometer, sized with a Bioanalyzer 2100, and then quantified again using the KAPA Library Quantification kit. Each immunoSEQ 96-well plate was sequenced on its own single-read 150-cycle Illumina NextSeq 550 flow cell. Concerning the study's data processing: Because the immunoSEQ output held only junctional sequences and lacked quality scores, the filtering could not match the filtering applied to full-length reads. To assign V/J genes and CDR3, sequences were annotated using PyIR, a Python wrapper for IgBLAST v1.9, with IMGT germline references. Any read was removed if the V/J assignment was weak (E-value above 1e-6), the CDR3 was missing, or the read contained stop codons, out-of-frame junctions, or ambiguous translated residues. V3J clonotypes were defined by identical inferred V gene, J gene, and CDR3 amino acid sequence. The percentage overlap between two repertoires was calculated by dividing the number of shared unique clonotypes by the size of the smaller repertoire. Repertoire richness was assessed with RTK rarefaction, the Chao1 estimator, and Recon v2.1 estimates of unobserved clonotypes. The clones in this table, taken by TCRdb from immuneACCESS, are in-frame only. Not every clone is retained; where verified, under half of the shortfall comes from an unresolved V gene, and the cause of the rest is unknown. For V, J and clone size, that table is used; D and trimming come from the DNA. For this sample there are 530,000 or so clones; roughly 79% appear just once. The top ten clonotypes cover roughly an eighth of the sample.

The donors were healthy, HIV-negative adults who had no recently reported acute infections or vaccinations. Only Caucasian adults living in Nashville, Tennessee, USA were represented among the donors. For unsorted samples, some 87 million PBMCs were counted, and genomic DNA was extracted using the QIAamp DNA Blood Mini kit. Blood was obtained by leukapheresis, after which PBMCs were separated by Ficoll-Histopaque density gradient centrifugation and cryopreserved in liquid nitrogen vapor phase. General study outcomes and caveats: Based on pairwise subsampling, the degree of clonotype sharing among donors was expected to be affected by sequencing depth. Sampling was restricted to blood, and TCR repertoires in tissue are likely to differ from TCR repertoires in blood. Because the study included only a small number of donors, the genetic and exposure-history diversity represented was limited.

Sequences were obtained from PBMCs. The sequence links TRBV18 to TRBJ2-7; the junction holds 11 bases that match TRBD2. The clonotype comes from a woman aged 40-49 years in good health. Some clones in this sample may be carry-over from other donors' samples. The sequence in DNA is TGTGCCAGCTCACCAGTATTCGCACTAGCGGGAGTCTACGAGCAGTACTTC. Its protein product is CASSPVFALAGVYEQYF.